This passage covers 27 T cell receptor beta chains from one sample sequenced in a study of T cells in women clearing cervical HPV infection. Assay: immunoSEQ multiplex PCR; the TCRdb copy retains only in-frame clones and omits some. In all, the sample yields 25,000 to 35,000 clones. Source material: blood buffy coat. The receptors stem from a woman between 18 and 75 years old with a cervical HPV16 infection that either progressed to CIN3+ or cleared (not recorded which).

To note about this clone: The sequenced fragment ends 3 residues before the CDR3 boundary, so the rest is inferred from the germline J gene. The genes are TRBV2 and TRBJ1-4, with D unresolved. Germline V gene data show CDR1 as SNHLY and CDR2 as FYNNEI. The CDR3 has 14 amino acids. CDR3 DNA, as far as it was read: TGTGCCAGCAGCCTCGCCCCGGGGAGGTCACCA. Its translation: CASSLAPGRSP. The whole CDR3 is CASSLAPGRSPLFF. The full variable domain, in which reference TRBV2 and TRBJ1-4 provide the parts outside the CDR3, is EPEVTQTPSHQVTQMGQEVILRCVPISNHLYFYWYRQILGQKVEFLVSFYNNEISEKSEIFDDQFSVERPDGSNFTLKIRSTKLEDSAMYFCASSLAPGRSPLFFGSGTQLSVL.

As concerns this clone: The DNA ends 3 residues before the CDR3 does, and the rest of the CDR3 is filled in from the germline J gene. V and J are TRBV19 and TRBJ1-4; TRBD1 might be the D (5 bases). Germline CDR1 is LNHDA and CDR2 is SQIVND (reference sequence). V lost 5 bases to trimming and J lost 6 bases, with 7 bases between them. This CDR3 spans 12 amino acids. CDR3 protein: CASSARDEKLFF. The sequenced CDR3 bases are TGTGCCAGTAGTGCCAGGGATGAAAAA.

As regards this clone: The read halts 3 residues ahead of the CDR3 end, with the missing end drawn from the germline J gene. The chain employs TRBV7-3 and TRBJ2-1, with 8 bases that match TRBD2. The V gene end was trimmed by 2 bases and the J gene end by 7 bases; junction bases not matched to a gene: 7. Germline loops: CDR1 SGHTA, CDR2 FQGTGA. This CDR3 contains 15 residues. CDR3: CASSLVRTGGNEQFF. The sequenced CDR3 bases are TGTGCCAGCAGCTTAGTTCGAACGGGGGGGAATGAG. The full variable domain, its missing parts supplied by reference TRBV7-3 and TRBJ2-1, is GAGVSQTPSNKVTEKGKYVELRCDPISGHTALYWYRQSLGQGPEFLIYFQGTGAADDSGLPNDRFFAVRPEGSVSTLKIQRTERGDSAVYLCASSLVRTGGNEQFFGPGTRLTVL.

Turning to this clone: The read ends 3 residues early relative to the CDR3; the germline J gene fills the gap. This chain links TRBV5-1 with TRBJ2-1, with D perhaps matching TRBD2 (6 bases). The CDR3 has 17 residues. Trimming took 4 bases from V and 2 from J, leaving 19 bases between them. In germline, CDR1 is SGHRS, CDR2 YFSETQ. The CDR3 loop reads CASSPGRDSPPYNEQFF. CDR3 DNA, as far as it was read: TGCGCCAGCAGCCCAGGCCGGGACTCCCCCCCCTACAATGAG. Filled out from reference TRBV5-1 and TRBJ2-1, the complete variable domain reads KAGVTQTPRYLIKTRGQQVTLSCSPISGHRSVSWYQQTPGQGLQFLFEYFSETQRNKGNFPGRFSGRQFSNSRSEMNVSTLELGDSALYLCASSPGRDSPPYNEQFFGPGTRLTVL.

Concerning this clone: With the read ending 3 residues before the CDR3 end, the germline J gene is used to fill in that end. The chain couples TRBV20-1 to TRBJ2-7, with D perhaps matching TRBD1 (5 bases). V was trimmed by 4 bases and J by 3 bases, leaving 10 bases between them. The CDR3 runs to 12 residues. Per the germline V gene, CDR1 is DFQATT and CDR2 is SNEGSKA (reference sequence). The chain's CDR3 is CSATGYGYEQYF. Incomplete CDR3 DNA: TGCAGTGCTACAGGGTACGGCTACGAG.

As to this clone: From the germline J gene comes the end of the CDR3, since the read stops 3 residues before it. V gene TRBV19 combines with J gene TRBJ1-4; the match to TRBD1 covers 7 bases. Germline V gives CDR1 LNHDA, CDR2 SQIVND (reference sequence). The CDR3 sequence is 18 residues long. The DNA read from the CDR3 is TGTGCCAGTAGTATCGGCGACAGGGCAAGCTCTGGGGCCAACGTA. This codes for CASSIGDRASSGANV. In full, the CDR3 reads CASSIGDRASSGANVLFF.

On this clone: Coverage ceases 3 residues before the CDR3 finishes, and the germline J gene fills in the end. The chain joins TRBV15 to TRBJ2-2, with a weak D call TRBD2 (5 bases). Trimming left V 4 bases short and J 5 bases short, with 11 bases between. CDR1 and CDR2 from the germline V gene are LNHNV and YYDKDF (reference sequence). CDR3 size: 14 residues. The CDR3 bases that were read are TGTGCCACCAGCATCAGGACTCGGACCGGGGAG. Translation gives CATSIRTRTGE. The full CDR3 protein reads CATSIRTRTGELFF.

With regard to this clone: The missing CDR3 end, 3 residues past where the read stops, is filled in from the germline J gene. The rearrangement uses TRBV5-1 and TRBJ2-4; weak D call: TRBD1 (6 bases). V lost 0 bases and J lost 0, with 16 bases in between. Germline CDR1 is SGHRS and CDR2 is YFSETQ. The CDR3 contains 18 residues. CDR3 bases read: TGCGCCAGCAGCTTGGCAGTCTTGGGGACACTAGCCAAAAACATT. Its translation: CASSLAVLGTLAKNI. The CDR3 in its entirety is CASSLAVLGTLAKNIQYF.

About this clone: The CDR3 end is not reached by the read, which stops 3 residues before it; the germline J gene fills it in. The chain has TRBV10-3 and TRBJ1-2; TRBD1 aligns across 9 bases. The CDR3 extends over 13 amino acids. Germline loops: CDR1 ENHRY, CDR2 SYGVKD. The sequenced CDR3 bases are TGTGCCATCACTACGACAGGGGGTCAAGGC. It codes for CAITTTGGQG. The whole CDR3 protein reads CAITTTGGQGYTF.

Comments on this clone: The missing CDR3 end, 3 residues past where the read stops, is filled in from the germline J gene. V and J are TRBV7-2 and TRBJ1-4; 7 bases match TRBD1. This CDR3 comprises 14 residues. Trimming took 2 bases from V and 6 from J; bases not matched to a gene: 3. Germline V gene lookup returns CDR1 SGHTA and CDR2 FQGNSA. The CDR3 loop is CASSLRQGDEKLFF. The sequenced CDR3 bases are TGTGCCAGCAGCTTAAGACAGGGTGATGAAAAA.

Comment on this clone: The CDR3 end lies 3 residues beyond the end of the read and is filled in from the germline J gene. The V gene is TRBV19, the J gene TRBJ2-3; 8 positions agree with TRBD1. From germline, CDR1 is LNHDA and CDR2 SQIVND (reference sequence). CDR3 length: 16 amino acids. CDR3 bases read: TGTGCCAGTCCCCTTGGACAGGGCACTAGCAATCAGCCG. It translates to CASPLGQGTSNQP. The full CDR3 protein is CASPLGQGTSNQPQYF.

Remarks on this clone: The read halts 3 residues ahead of the CDR3 end, with the missing end drawn from the germline J gene. The chain recombines TRBV5-1 with TRBJ1-2, with D uncertain. Looked up from germline, CDR1 is SGHRS and CDR2 is YFSETQ. The length of the CDR3 is 12 residues. The CDR3 reads CASSLTRWGYTF. Partial CDR3 DNA: TGCGCCAGCAGCTTGACCAGGTGGGGC. The variable domain in full, with the rest retrieved from reference TRBV5-1 and TRBJ1-2, is KAGVTQTPRYLIKTRGQQVTLSCSPISGHRSVSWYQQTPGQGLQFLFEYFSETQRNKGNFPGRFSGRQFSNSRSEMNVSTLELGDSALYLCASSLTRWGYTFGSGTRLTVV.

In regard to this clone: Coverage ceases 3 residues before the CDR3 finishes, and the germline J gene fills in the end. J is TRBJ2-2 and V is TRBV19; D might be TRBD1 (5 bases). This CDR3 region has 14 residues. CDR1 is LNHDA, CDR2 SQIVND, per germline (reference sequence). The CDR3 sequence is CASSNRRTNEKLFF. The CDR3 bases that were read are TGTGCCAGTAGTAACAGGCGAACTAATGAAAAG.

As concerns this clone: The missing CDR3 end, 3 residues past where the read stops, is filled in from the germline J gene. The chain links TRBV7-9 to TRBJ2-3; D ambiguous. This CDR3 spans 14 amino acids. Germline V gives CDR1 SEHNR, CDR2 FQNEAQ (reference sequence). The chain's CDR3 is CASSLGASQETQYF. The CDR3 DNA, read in part, is TGTGCCAGCAGCTTAGGGGCAAGCCAAGAGACG.

Concerning this clone itself: The read gets to within 3 residues of the CDR3 end, and the germline J gene fills in the rest. The V and J genes are TRBV7-2 and TRBJ1-2; D is unclear. Looked up from germline, CDR1 is SGHTA and CDR2 is FQGNSA. This CDR3 has 14 amino acids. V lost 6 bases and J lost 4, with 15 bases in between. CDR3 loop: CASRPLLQTYGYTF. Incomplete CDR3 DNA: TGTGCCAGCAGGCCTCTCTTACAGACCTATGGC.

Of note for this clone: From the germline J gene comes the end of the CDR3, since the read stops 3 residues before it. V is TRBV20-1 and J is TRBJ2-1; 8 bases fit TRBD2. The germline V gene has CDR1 DFQATT and CDR2 SNEGSKA (reference sequence). The CDR3 runs 13 residues. V dropped 6 bases and J dropped 6; count of bases not matched to a gene: 7. CDR3 protein: CSARLANSNEQFF. CDR3 DNA, as far as it was read: TGCAGTGCCAGACTAGCGAATAGCAATGAG.

CDR3 DNA, as far as it was read: TGTGCCAGTAGTAACAGGGGGTCCTTCAATCAGCCC. Translating gives CASSNRGSFNQP. In full, the CDR3 reads CASSNRGSFNQPQHF. The V and J genes are TRBV19 and TRBJ1-5; 8 bases match TRBD1. With the read ending 3 residues before the CDR3 end, the germline J gene is used to fill in that end. The CDR3 runs to 15 residues. CDR1 and CDR2 (germline): LNHDA, SQIVND (reference sequence). After removal of 4 bases from V and 3 bases from J, the junction contained 5 bases not matched to a gene.

With regard to this clone: The read finishes 3 residues shy of the CDR3 end, and the germline J gene is used to complete it. The chain couples TRBV20-1 to TRBJ2-5; possible D gene TRBD1, 6 bases. This CDR3 comprises 16 residues. The germline V gene encodes CDR1 DFQATT and CDR2 SNEGSKA (reference sequence). Trimming pared 0 bases from V and 0 bases from J, leaving 14 bases between. This CDR3 is CSARDLTGTYQETQYF. The sequenced CDR3 bases are TGCAGTGCTAGAGATTTAACAGGGACGTACCAAGAGACC.

For this clone: The CDR3 end falls 3 residues outside the read, so it is completed with the germline J gene. The genes are TRBV18 and TRBJ1-4; the D gene is possibly TRBD1 (5 bases). This CDR3 is built from 21 residues. Germline V gene sequence: CDR1 KGHSH, CDR2 LQKENI. CDR3 in amino acids: CASSPRLSSGGPSSGANVLFF. The sequenced part of the CDR3 DNA is TGTGCCAGCTCACCAAGGCTATCTAGCGGGGGACCAAGCTCTGGGGCCAACGTA.

As for this clone: Read sequence stops 3 residues before the CDR3 end, and the germline J gene provides the missing end. J is TRBJ2-1 and V is TRBV9, with 7 bases matching TRBD2. Trimming removed 4 bases from V and 2 bases from J; junction bases left unmatched: 6. CDR1 is SGDLS and CDR2 is YYNGEE in the germline V gene. This CDR3 region has 15 residues. The CDR3 DNA, read in part, is TGTGCCAGCAGCTCTAGCGGAACCGCCTACAATGAG. Amino acid sequence: CASSSSGTAYNE. The CDR3, in full, reads CASSSSGTAYNEQFF.

With respect to this clone: Sequencing ends 3 residues short of the CDR3 end; the germline J gene provides the rest. The same CDR3 also results from other DNA sequences found in this sample. The gene calls are TRBV5-6 and TRBJ1-3; TRBD1 might be the D (5 bases). CDR3 length: 15 amino acids. V lost 3 bases and J 0 bases, leaving 10 bases between the germline ends. Germline CDR1 SGHDT, CDR2 YYEEEE. This chain's CDR3 is CASSYRFSSGNTIYF. The covered CDR3 bases are TGTGCCAGCAGCTACAGGTTTAGCTCTGGAAACACC.

With respect to this clone: Read data end 3 residues before the CDR3 end; the end is taken from the germline J gene. The chain uses TRBV11-3 and TRBJ1-3; D might be TRBD1 (5 bases). The CDR3 runs 15 residues. V was cut by 5 bases and J by 1 base, with 12 bases left in between. Germline-derived CDR1 and CDR2 are SGHNT and YENEEA. The chain's CDR3 is CASSTGGESGNTIYF. CDR3 bases read: TGTGCCAGCAGCACAGGAGGGGAATCTGGAAACACC.

Of note for this clone: The read terminates 3 residues before the CDR3 end, so the remaining end is supplied by the germline J gene. The genes are TRBV5-4 and TRBJ2-3; D might be TRBD2 (6 bases). Per germline, CDR1 SGHNT and CDR2 YYREEE (reference sequence). Trimming took 1 base from V and 0 from J, leaving 9 bases between them. CDR3 length: 15 residues. Partial CDR3 DNA: TGTGCCAGCAGCTTGCCGGGGGTTAGCACAGATACG. It is translated as CASSLPGVSTDT. The full CDR3 protein reads CASSLPGVSTDTQYF.

On this clone itself: The CDR3 extends 3 residues past the end of the read, so its final part is completed from the germline J gene. The chain carries TRBV20-1 and TRBJ1-2; tentative D call: TRBD1 (6 bases). Germline V gene data show CDR1 as DFQATT and CDR2 as SNEGSKA (reference sequence). The CDR3 is made up of 13 amino acids. Incomplete CDR3 DNA: TGCAGTGCTAGTGCGGGGGGCGCGGCCGGC. Translation gives CSASAGGAAG. In full, the CDR3 reads CSASAGGAAGYTF.

CDR3 residues: CASSLLLNQRGKSYEQYF. CDR3 DNA (partial): TGTGCCAGCAGCCTTCTGCTGAACCAGCGGGGGAAATCCTACGAG. This chain connects TRBV13 to TRBJ2-7; 8 positions agree with TRBD2. The CDR3 is cut off 3 residues early in the read; its end comes from the germline J gene. With 5 bases clipped from V and 1 base from J, the junction kept 16 bases outside the gene matches. CDR1 and CDR2 from the germline V gene are PRHDT and FYEKMQ (reference sequence). The length of the CDR3 is 18 residues.

About this clone itself: Sequencing ends 3 residues short of the CDR3 end; the germline J gene provides the rest. The V and J genes are TRBV2 and TRBJ2-3; maybe TRBD1 (5 bases). The CDR3 contains 14 residues. The germline V gene has CDR1 SNHLY and CDR2 FYNNEI. Incomplete CDR3 DNA: TGTGCCAGCAGTGAACAAACAGGCAATCAGCCG. It specifies CASSEQTGNQP. The CDR3 in full is CASSEQTGNQPQYF.

As for this clone: The read gets to within 3 residues of the CDR3 end, and the germline J gene fills in the rest. J is TRBJ1-2 and V is TRBV20-1; D is ambiguous. Germline V gene sequence: CDR1 DFQATT, CDR2 SNEGSKA (reference sequence). This CDR3 is 11 amino acids long. The CDR3: CSGTASARYTF. Incomplete CDR3 DNA: TGCAGTGGCACGGCTAGCGCCAGG.